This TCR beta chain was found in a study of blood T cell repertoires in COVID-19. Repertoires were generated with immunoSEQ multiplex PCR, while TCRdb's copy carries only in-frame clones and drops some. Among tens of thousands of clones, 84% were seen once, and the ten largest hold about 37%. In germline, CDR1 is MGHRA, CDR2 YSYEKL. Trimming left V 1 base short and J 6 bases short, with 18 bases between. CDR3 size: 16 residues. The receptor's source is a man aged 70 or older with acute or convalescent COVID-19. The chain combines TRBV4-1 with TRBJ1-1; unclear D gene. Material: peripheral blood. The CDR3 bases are TGCGCCAGCAGCCAAGGCCTCGAACGGGGTAGCGCTGAAGCTTTCTTT. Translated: CASSQGLERGSAEAFF.